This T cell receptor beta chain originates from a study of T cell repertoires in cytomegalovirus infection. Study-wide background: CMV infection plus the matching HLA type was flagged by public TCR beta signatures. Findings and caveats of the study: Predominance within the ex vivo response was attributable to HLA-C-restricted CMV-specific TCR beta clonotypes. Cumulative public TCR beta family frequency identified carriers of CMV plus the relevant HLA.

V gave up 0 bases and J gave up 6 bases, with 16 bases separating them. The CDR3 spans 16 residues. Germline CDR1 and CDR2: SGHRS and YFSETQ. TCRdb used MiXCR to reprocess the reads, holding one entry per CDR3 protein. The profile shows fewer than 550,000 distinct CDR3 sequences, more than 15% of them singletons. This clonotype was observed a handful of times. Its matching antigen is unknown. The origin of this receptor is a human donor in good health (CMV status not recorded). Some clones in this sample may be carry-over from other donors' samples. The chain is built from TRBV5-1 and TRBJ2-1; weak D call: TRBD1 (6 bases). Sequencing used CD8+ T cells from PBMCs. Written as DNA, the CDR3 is TGCGCCAGCAGCTTGGGGGGACACTCACAGAGCAATGAGCAGTTCTTC. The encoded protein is CASSLGGHSQSNEQFF. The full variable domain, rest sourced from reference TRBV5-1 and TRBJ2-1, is KAGVTQTPRYLIKTRGQQVTLSCSPISGHRSVSWYQQTPGQGLQFLFEYFSETQRNKGNFPGRFSGRQFSNSRSEMNVSTLELGDSALYLCASSLGGHSQSNEQFFGPGTRLTVL.